This TCR beta chain was observed in a study of shared clonotypes between healthy human individuals. The CDR3 is made up of 16 amino acids. Germline V CDR1 and CDR2: SEHNR, FQNEAQ (reference sequence). The V and J ends lost 1 base and 1 base respectively, with 10 bases between them. Several immunoSEQ plates held equal portions of the genomic DNA taken from each subset. Clones were sequenced by immunoSEQ multiplex PCR, and TCRdb holds only the in-frame ones, with some missing. The sample lists roughly 2 million clones, 85% to 95% occurring once. Sequences were obtained from naive CD4+ T cells sorted from blood. The subset here: CD45RA+ positively selected. This clonotype was sampled from a man between 18 and 29 years old in good health. The chain joins TRBV7-9 to TRBJ2-2; D gene ambiguous. Written as DNA, the CDR3 is TGTGCCAGCAGCTTAGGATGGTCTGTGAACACCGGGGAGCTGTTTTTT. It translates to CASSLGWSVNTGELFF.